The present T cell receptor beta chain was sequenced within a study of cytomegalovirus exposure and HLA in healthy donors. The wider study: Within the Caucasian-associated ancestry cluster were approximately 77% of the roughly 400 genotyped donors.

Use of 60 Vbeta and 13 Jbeta primers characterized the PCR. Sequencing used immunoSEQ multiplex PCR; TCRdb keeps in-frame clones, though not all of them. The sample contains approximately 190,000 clones, 87% of which appear only once. Concerning this clone itself: The antigen is not known.

CDR1 and CDR2 (germline): SGHRS, YFSETQ. The CDR3 is 12 amino acids. Trimming removed 2 bases at V and 7 bases at J, with 10 bases between. Study results and limitations: The investigators catalogued 180 or so TCR beta chains as cytomegalovirus-associated. In a later analysis, productive TCRs from donors in an Asian-associated ancestry cluster reportedly carried fewer N-insertions than the cohort mean.

The TCR was taken from a man aged 25-40 years in good health and CMV-seronegative. The chain recombines TRBV5-1 with TRBJ2-7; D remains ambiguous. The specimen was PBMCs. The CDR3 region is CASSFPFGEQYF. The CDR3 nucleotides read TGCGCCAGCAGCTTCCCTTTCGGGGAGCAGTACTTC.